These 27 T cell receptor beta chains originate from one sample sequenced in a study of T cells after yellow fever vaccination. TCRdb re-called the 5' RACE reads with MiXCR, one entry per CDR3 protein. The profile shows a few hundred thousand distinct CDR3 sequences, roughly 4.3% of them singletons. Here the sequenced sample was PBMCs, taken 5 days after the yellow fever booster vaccination. Source of these receptors: a man aged 18 to 30 who received the YFV17D yellow fever vaccine.

This clonotype was observed a few times. The chain couples TRBV5-5 to TRBJ2-2, with D possibly being TRBD2 (7 bases). V lost 1 base to trimming and J lost 3 bases, with 16 bases between them. Germline V gene lookup returns CDR1 SGHKS and CDR2 YYEKEE (reference sequence). The length of the CDR3 is 17 residues. The CDR3 DNA follows: TGTGCCAGCAGCTTGAAGTCGGCGGGGGCCTACACCGGGGAGCTGTTTTTT. This sequence encodes CASSLKSAGAYTGELFF.

This clonotype was seen ten or more times. V usage is TRBV5-1 and J usage is TRBJ2-3; 9 bases map to TRBD2. Germline trimming cut 0 bases from V and 3 bases from J; bases unmatched to any gene: 5. The germline CDR1 and CDR2 sequences are SGHRS and YFSETQ. CDR3 length: 16 amino acids. CDR3 nucleotide sequence: TGCGCCAGCAGCTTGGGCCTAGCGGGGAGAACAGATACGCAGTATTTT. Translating gives CASSLGLAGRTDTQYF.

This clonotype appeared many times. V gene TRBV12-3 or TRBV12-4 combines with J gene TRBJ1-5; D is unclear. Deletions cut 3 bases from V and 2 bases from J, with 11 bases between. The CDR3 spans 15 residues. The CDR3 DNA reads as TGTGCCAGCAGTTTCCCCGGGATGGGCAATCAGCCCCAGCATTTT. Amino acid sequence: CASSFPGMGNQPQHF.

J is TRBJ1-2 and V is TRBV29-1, with 10 positions matching TRBD1. The germline V gene has CDR1 SQVTM and CDR2 ANQGSEA. This CDR3 has 15 residues. V shed 5 bases, J shed 2 bases, and the junction held 8 bases outside the gene matches. CDR3 in DNA: TGCAGCGTTATACGACAGGGGGCGTCCAACTATGGCTACACCTTC. Its protein product is CSVIRQGASNYGYTF. The full variable domain, with the rest looked up from reference TRBV29-1 and TRBJ1-2, is SAVISQKPSRDICQRGTSLTIQCQVDSQVTMMFWYRQQPGQSLTLIATANQGSEATYESGFVIDKFPISRPNLTFSTLTVSNMSPEDSSIYLCSVIRQGASNYGYTFGSGTRLTVV.

This clonotype was detected a few times. V usage is TRBV2 and J usage is TRBJ2-5; the D gene is possibly TRBD2 (6 bases). The CDR3 loop spans 14 amino acids. CDR1 is SNHLY and CDR2 is FYNNEI in the germline V gene. The ends were cut back, 8 bases at V and 2 bases at J, with 15 bases in the middle. The CDR3 DNA is TGTGCCAGCCTTCTAGCGAACTTACAAGAGACCCAGTACTTC. The encoded protein is CASLLANLQETQYF.

This clonotype was counted many times. The chain employs TRBV29-1 and TRBJ1-5, with TRBD1 matching 10 bases. CDR1 and CDR2 (germline): SQVTM, ANQGSEA. The CDR3 sequence is 13 residues long. V shed 7 bases and J 5 bases; nucleotides not matched to a gene: 5. CDR3 in DNA: TGCAGCGCGGCGACAGGGGGCCATCAGCCCCAGCATTTT. Protein: CSAATGGHQPQHF. The full variable domain, its missing parts supplied by reference TRBV29-1 and TRBJ1-5, is SAVISQKPSRDICQRGTSLTIQCQVDSQVTMMFWYRQQPGQSLTLIATANQGSEATYESGFVIDKFPISRPNLTFSTLTVSNMSPEDSSIYLCSAATGGHQPQHFGDGTRLSIL.

This clonotype was recorded at least ten times. V and J are TRBV12-3 or TRBV12-4 and TRBJ1-2; D uncertain. The CDR3 is 15 residues long. With 7 bases removed from V and 1 base from J, the gap between germline ends came to 16 bases. CDR3 nucleotides: TGTGCCAGCACCCTCCAGACCGGGGTTAACTATGGCTACACCTTC. This codes for CASTLQTGVNYGYTF.

This clonotype has only a few counts. J is TRBJ2-3 and V is TRBV12-3 or TRBV12-4; D is possibly TRBD2 (5 bases). Trimming cost V 3 bases and J 1 base, with 8 bases left between them. This CDR3 contains 14 residues. CDR3 sequence (DNA): TGTGCCAGCAGTTTTATGGGAGGCACAGATACGCAGTATTTT. Its translation is CASSFMGGTDTQYF.

This clonotype has more than one count but fewer than ten. V and J are TRBV6-6 and TRBJ1-5; 8 nucleotides align to TRBD1. The CDR3 has 16 amino acids. V lost 5 bases and J lost 4; bases outside the gene matches: 10. The germline gives CDR1 MNHNY, CDR2 SVGAGI (reference sequence). CDR3 coding DNA: TGTGCCAGCAGTCCGCAGGCTACAGGGGGTAATCAGCCCCAGCATTTT. It specifies CASSPQATGGNQPQHF.

This chain links TRBV27 with TRBJ1-1, with 7 bases that match TRBD1. The CDR3 loop spans 13 amino acids. Germline V gene lookup returns CDR1 MNHEY and CDR2 SMNVEV (reference sequence). V trimming: 5 bases; J trimming: 11 bases; junction bases outside the gene matches: 11. The CDR3 nucleotides read TGTGCCAGCAGTCCTGGGACAGTTCTAGCTGCTTTCTTT. Encoded protein: CASSPGTVLAAFF.

For this clonotype: A much larger clonotype is one base distant, so this may be a read error. J is TRBJ1-1 and V is TRBV29-1; D is unclear. The CDR3 is 12 amino acids. CDR1 SQVTM and CDR2 ANQGSEA come from the germline V gene. V lost 4 bases and J 6 bases, leaving 12 bases between the germline ends. CDR3 amino acids: CSVVGRCAEAFF. CDR3 bases: TGCAGCGTTGTAGGCCGGTGCGCTGAAGCTTTCTTT. The full variable domain, rest sourced from reference TRBV29-1 and TRBJ1-1, is SAVISQKPSRDICQRGTSLTIQCQVDSQVTMMFWYRQQPGQSLTLIATANQGSEATYESGFVIDKFPISRPNLTFSTLTVSNMSPEDSSIYLCSVVGRCAEAFFGQGTRLTVV.

For the CDR3, the DNA is TGTGCCAGCAGTTACTTGCCTGGCGGGGTTTTTAATTCACCCCTCCACTTT. Translating gives CASSYLPGGVFNSPLHF. This chain joins TRBV6-5 and TRBJ1-6; D is uncertain. Trimming left V 1 base short and J 6 bases short, with 16 bases between. The V gene's germline CDR1 is MNHEY and CDR2 SVGAGI. The CDR3 has 17 residues.

This chain uses TRBV7-2 with TRBJ2-1; no reliable D call. Looked up from germline, CDR1 is SGHTA and CDR2 is FQGNSA. Trimming took 4 bases from V and 3 from J, leaving 7 bases between them. There are 13 residues in the CDR3. The CDR3 here is CASSWALYNEQFF. Here the CDR3 DNA reads TGTGCCAGCAGCTGGGCCCTCTACAATGAGCAGTTCTTC.

In DNA, the CDR3 is TGTGCCAGCAGCCCCCCGGGTCCAAGCGAGCAGTACTTC. Translation: CASSPPGPSEQYF. V is TRBV7-2 and J is TRBJ2-7; D is ambiguous. The CDR3 is made up of 13 amino acids. The germline CDR1 and CDR2 sequences are SGHTA and FQGNSA. Trimming took 5 bases from V and 6 from J, leaving 14 bases between them.

V gene TRBV20-1 combines with J gene TRBJ2-3, with 7 bases fitting TRBD2. The CDR3 is 14 amino acids. The trim removed 1 base at V and 2 bases at J, leaving 3 bases unmatched. Germline values: CDR1 DFQATT, CDR2 SNEGSKA (reference sequence). CDR3 nucleotides: TGCAGTGCTAGAGCAGCGGGGCTCACAGATACGCAGTATTTT. Amino acid sequence: CSARAAGLTDTQYF.

This clonotype came up many times. V and J are TRBV4-1 and TRBJ2-1; TRBD2 might be the D (6 bases). Germline V gene data show CDR1 as MGHRA and CDR2 as YSYEKL. The length of the CDR3 is 14 residues. With 4 bases removed from V and 6 bases from J, the gap between germline ends came to 13 bases. The CDR3 DNA is TGCGCCAGCAGCCCGGGACTCCTGGGCAATGAGCAGTTCTTC. It translates to CASSPGLLGNEQFF.

In this sample, this clonotype turned up many times. V is TRBV15 and J is TRBJ1-4, with D maybe TRBD1 (6 bases). The CDR3 has 13 residues. Deletions cut 2 bases from V and 7 bases from J, with 8 bases between. Per the germline V gene, CDR1 is LNHNV and CDR2 is YYDKDF (reference sequence). As DNA, the CDR3 is TGTGCCACCAGCAGAAACAGGGCTGAAAAACTGTTTTTT. This sequence encodes CATSRNRAEKLFF.

This chain joins TRBV4-2 and TRBJ1-2; 7 bases match TRBD1. CDR1 is LGHNA, CDR2 YNFKEQ, per germline. This CDR3 has 15 residues. V gave up 0 bases and J gave up 1 base; unmatched junction bases: 2. CDR3 DNA: TGTGCCAGCAGCCAAGAGCGGGACAGTAACTATGGCTACACCTTC. Translation: CASSQERDSNYGYTF.

This clonotype was counted ten times or more. The chain employs TRBV3-1 and TRBJ2-5, with D maybe TRBD1 (6 bases). The V end lost 4 bases, the J end lost 5 bases, and 11 bases lay between the germline ends. The CDR3 is 13 amino acids. Germline V gene data show CDR1 as LGHDT and CDR2 as YNNKEL (reference sequence). In nucleotides, the CDR3 is TGTGCCAGCAGCCCAGGACAGTGGGAGACCCAGTACTTC. It encodes CASSPGQWETQYF.

This clonotype was seen a handful of times. This chain connects TRBV6-6 to TRBJ1-2; D ambiguous. From germline, CDR1 is MNHNY and CDR2 SVGAGI (reference sequence). The CDR3 loop spans 13 amino acids. V was clipped by 6 bases and J by 6 bases, with 14 bases between them. The CDR3: CASSRDVPHGYTF. The CDR3 bases are TGTGCCAGCAGCCGAGACGTTCCCCATGGCTACACCTTC.

At least ten counts were recorded for this clonotype. The chain combines TRBV6-2 or TRBV6-3 with TRBJ2-1; 8 positions agree with TRBD2. Germline-derived CDR1 and CDR2 are MNHEY and SVGEGT. The ends lost 5 bases at V and 7 bases at J; junction bases unmatched: 7. There are 14 residues in the CDR3. The CDR3 sequence is CASSAAGGRNEQFF. CDR3 coding DNA: TGTGCCAGCAGTGCCGCGGGGGGCCGTAATGAGCAGTTCTTC.

This clonotype was counted many times. The V and J genes are TRBV7-9 and TRBJ1-1, with a weak D call TRBD1 (5 bases). V was cut by 3 bases and J by 8 bases, with 13 bases left in between. Per the germline V gene, CDR1 is SEHNR and CDR2 is FQNEAQ (reference sequence). This CDR3 spans 13 amino acids. This CDR3 reads CASSFRVRTEAFF. The CDR3 DNA is TGTGCCAGCAGCTTTAGAGTTCGGACAGAAGCTTTCTTT.

This clonotype was picked up many times. Written as DNA, the CDR3 is TGTGCCAGCAGCGTCGATGTGGATTCAGATACGCAGTATTTT. The encoded protein is CASSVDVDSDTQYF. The chain couples TRBV5-4 to TRBJ2-3; D is uncertain. Germline loops: CDR1 SGHNT, CDR2 YYREEE (reference sequence). Trimming shortened V by 4 bases and J by 4 bases, and 13 bases separated the two germline ends. This CDR3 contains 14 residues.

This chain connects TRBV20-1 to TRBJ2-5; 8 bases agree with TRBD2. V dropped 7 bases and J dropped 1; count of bases not matched to a gene: 8. CDR1 and CDR2 from the germline V gene are DFQATT and SNEGSKA (reference sequence). This CDR3 has 14 amino acids. The CDR3 here is CSVHSRGGQETQYF. The CDR3 DNA follows: TGCAGTGTTCACTCCCGGGGGGGCCAAGAGACCCAGTACTTC.

This chain connects TRBV19 to TRBJ1-5, with TRBD1 matching 8 bases. CDR1 and CDR2 (germline): LNHDA, SQIVND (reference sequence). After removal of 6 bases from V and 2 bases from J, the junction contained 15 bases not matched to a gene. The CDR3 sequence is 18 residues long. The CDR3 nucleotides read TGTGCCAGTAGCGGAAGGCAGGGGGCTCGATTTGGCAATCAGCCCCAGCATTTT. It specifies CASSGRQGARFGNQPQHF.

This clonotype has only a few counts. This chain links TRBV7-2 with TRBJ1-3; perhaps TRBD1 as D (5 bases). The CDR3 extends over 16 amino acids. In germline, CDR1 is SGHTA, CDR2 FQGNSA. Trimming stripped 3 bases from V and 2 bases from J, with 14 bases between. CDR3 in amino acids: CASSFGRGGAGNTIYF. In DNA, the CDR3 is TGTGCCAGCAGCTTTGGACGGGGGGGGGCTGGAAACACCATATATTTT.

J is TRBJ1-6 and V is TRBV9; D ambiguous. Trimming removed 3 bases at V and 5 bases at J, with 12 bases between. The CDR3 has 15 residues. Germline V gene lookup returns CDR1 SGDLS and CDR2 YYNGEE. The CDR3 nucleotides read TGTGCCAGCAGCGAGGACGGCAAGCATAATTCACCCCTCCACTTT. It is translated as CASSEDGKHNSPLHF.